The 9 T cell receptor beta chains presented below share a single source sample, sequenced in a study of T cell responses to AZD1222 COVID-19 vaccine. Sequenced by immunoSEQ multiplex PCR; TCRdb stores in-frame clones only, minus some. The sample includes under 100,000 clones, 90% to 95% of them seen just once. The material was peripheral blood, obtained on day 0 of MenACWY control vaccination. Every receptor here comes from an adult in good health.

The chain is built from TRBV18 and TRBJ2-7; 12 bases line up with TRBD2. Germline V gene lookup returns CDR1 KGHSH and CDR2 LQKENI. This CDR3 comprises 15 residues. V lost 2 bases to trimming and J lost 7 bases; unmatched junction nucleotides: 6. The CDR3 reads CASSPRLAGVGEQYF. The CDR3 coding sequence is TGTGCCAGCTCACCAAGACTAGCGGGAGTGGGGGAGCAGTACTTC.

Regarding this clone: A much larger clone differs from this one at a single base, so this may be a read error. The rearrangement uses TRBV7-9 and TRBJ2-7; D possibly corresponds to TRBD2 (5 bases). The CDR3 loop spans 11 amino acids. Trimming pared 5 bases from V and 5 bases from J, leaving 7 bases between. Germline V lookup: CDR1 SEHNR, CDR2 FQNEAQ (reference sequence). The CDR3 region is CASSPRDEQYF. CDR3 bases: TGTGCCAGCAGCCCGAGGGACGAGCAGTACTTC.

The chain joins TRBV21-1 to TRBJ1-1. TRBV21-1 is a listed pseudogene. The length of the CDR3 is 17 residues. The CDR3 reads CASSKDRQATSLPEAFF. The CDR3 bases are TGTGCCAGCAGCAAAGATCGCCAAGCTACATCCTTACCTGAAGCTTTCTTT.

V is TRBV5-1 and J is TRBJ2-2; weak D call: TRBD2 (5 bases). Trimming removed 0 bases from V and 1 base from J, with 7 bases in between. This CDR3 has 15 amino acids. Germline loops: CDR1 SGHRS, CDR2 YFSETQ. CDR3 in amino acids: CASSLAGKNTGELFF. CDR3 nucleotides: TGCGCCAGCAGCTTGGCGGGAAAGAACACCGGGGAGCTGTTTTTT.

The gene calls are TRBV6-2 or TRBV6-3 and TRBJ2-7; D not resolved. The germline V and J ends were trimmed by 6 bases and 0 bases, with 15 bases remaining between them. The CDR3 is 15 amino acids. Germline lookup yields CDR1 MNHEY and CDR2 SVGEGT. CDR3 protein: CASSLGFGVSYEQYF. In nucleotides, the CDR3 is TGTGCCAGCAGCCTCGGTTTTGGGGTCTCCTACGAGCAGTACTTC.

This chain uses TRBV28 with TRBJ2-3; TRBD2 matches at 13 bases. This CDR3 has 18 residues. Looked up from germline, CDR1 is MDHEN and CDR2 is SYDVKM. Germline trimming cut 6 bases from V and 6 bases from J; bases unmatched to any gene: 15. Here the CDR3 reads CASRSPGLAGSTRDTQYF. In nucleotides, the CDR3 is TGTGCCAGCAGGTCTCCGGGACTAGCGGGGTCAACCAGGGATACGCAGTATTTT.

The chain couples TRBV18 to TRBJ2-5; D might be TRBD1 or TRBD2, each matching 5 bases. The V end was cut by 3 bases, the J end by 1 base, with 9 bases between. CDR1 and CDR2 (germline): KGHSH, LQKENI. This CDR3 is built from 14 residues. CDR3 sequence reads: CASSPRGFQETQYF. CDR3 in DNA: TGTGCCAGCTCACCTCGGGGCTTCCAAGAGACCCAGTACTTC.

In regard to this clone: Additional DNA sequences in this sample encode the identical CDR3. V and J are TRBV18 and TRBJ2-3; unclear D gene. This CDR3 comprises 11 residues. V lost 2 bases to trimming and J lost 5 bases, with 2 bases between them. Germline CDR1 reads KGHSH; CDR2 reads LQKENI. In DNA form, the CDR3 reads TGTGCCAGCTCACCAGGAGATACGCAGTATTTT. Its protein product is CASSPGDTQYF.

The gene calls are TRBV5-6 and TRBJ1-6; D unresolved. Germline V lookup: CDR1 SGHDT, CDR2 YYEEEE. This CDR3 is built from 13 residues. V gave up 4 bases and J gave up 5 bases, with 7 bases separating them. The CDR3 nucleotides are TGTGCCAGCAGCAGACAAGATAATTCACCCCTCCACTTT. Translated: CASSRQDNSPLHF. Full variable domain (rest looked up from reference TRBV5-6 and TRBJ1-6): DAGVTQSPTHLIKTRGQQVTLRCSPKSGHDTVSWYQQALGQGPQFIFQYYEEEERQRGNFPDRFSGHQFPNYSSELNVNALLLGDSALYLCASSRQDNSPLHFGNGTRLTVT.